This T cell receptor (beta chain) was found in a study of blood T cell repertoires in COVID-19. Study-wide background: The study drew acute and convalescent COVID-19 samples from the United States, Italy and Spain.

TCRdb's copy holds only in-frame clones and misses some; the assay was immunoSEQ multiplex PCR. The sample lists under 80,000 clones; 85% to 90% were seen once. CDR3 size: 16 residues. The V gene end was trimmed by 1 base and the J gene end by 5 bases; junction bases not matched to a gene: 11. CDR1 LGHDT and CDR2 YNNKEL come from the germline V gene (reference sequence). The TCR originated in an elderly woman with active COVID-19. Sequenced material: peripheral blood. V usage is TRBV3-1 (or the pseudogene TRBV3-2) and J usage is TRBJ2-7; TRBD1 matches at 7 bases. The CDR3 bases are TGTGCCAGCAGCCAAGGGTCCCCACGACAGGGTCACGAGCAGTACTTC. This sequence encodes CASSQGSPRQGHEQYF.